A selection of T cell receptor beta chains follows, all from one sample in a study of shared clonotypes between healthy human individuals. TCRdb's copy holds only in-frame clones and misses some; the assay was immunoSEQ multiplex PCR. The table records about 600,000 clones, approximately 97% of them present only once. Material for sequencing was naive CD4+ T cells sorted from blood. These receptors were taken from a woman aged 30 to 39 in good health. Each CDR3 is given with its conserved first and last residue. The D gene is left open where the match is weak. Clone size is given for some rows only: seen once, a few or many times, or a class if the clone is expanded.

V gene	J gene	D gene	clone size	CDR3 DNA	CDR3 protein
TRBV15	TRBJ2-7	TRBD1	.	TGTGCCACCAGCACCAAAACCGGGACAGGGCGCCCGAGGGTGTCCTACGAGCAGTACTTC	CATSTKTGTGRPRVSYEQYF
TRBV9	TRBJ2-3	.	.	TGTGCCAGCAGCGTAGCTGGGCAGGCGGGTACGCAGTATTTT	CASSVAGQAGTQYF
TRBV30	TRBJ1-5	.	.	TGTGCCTGGAGTTGGGGGCGGAATCAGCCCCAGCATTTT	CAWSWGRNQPQHF
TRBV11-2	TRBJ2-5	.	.	TGTGCCAGCAGCACGGGACCCCAAGAGACCCAGTACTTC	CASSTGPQETQYF
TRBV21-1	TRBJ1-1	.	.	TGTGCCAGCAGCAAAAGGAGGGGGCCTTGGCCTGAAGCTTTCTTT	CASSKRRGPWPEAFF
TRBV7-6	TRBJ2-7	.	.	TGTGCCAGCAGCTTAGAGTCGGTAGGGCCAGGGAGCTCCTACGAGCAGTACTTC	CASSLESVGPGSSYEQYF
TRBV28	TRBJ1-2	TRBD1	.	TGTGCCAGCAGTAAGGGGACAGTAGCTAACTATGGCTACACCTTC	CASSKGTVANYGYTF
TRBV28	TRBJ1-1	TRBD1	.	TGTGCCAGCAGTTTAGCTTTTAGGGGGCGCGGAAAAACTGAAGCTTTCTTT	CASSLAFRGRGKTEAFF
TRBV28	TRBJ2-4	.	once	TGTGCCAGCGCTGAAGGGACACGGAACATTCAGTACTTC	CASAEGTRNIQYF
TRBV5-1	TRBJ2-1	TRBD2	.	TGCGCCAGCGGGGCGGGAGGGGGATCCAATGAGCAGTTCTTC	CASGAGGGSNEQFF
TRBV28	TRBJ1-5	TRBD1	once	TGTGCCAGCATCGGCAGGGGGCGAGGCAATCAGCCCCAGCATTTT	CASIGRGRGNQPQHF
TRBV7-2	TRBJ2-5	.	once	TGTGCCAGCAGCTTTTACGGAACACAAGAGACCCAGTACTTC	CASSFYGTQETQYF
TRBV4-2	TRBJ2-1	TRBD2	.	TGTGCCAGCAGCCAAATACTAGCGGGAGTCGGTGATGAGCAGTTCTTC	CASSQILAGVGDEQFF
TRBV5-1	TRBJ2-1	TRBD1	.	TGCGCCAGCAGCATAGGGGACAGCCACAATGAGCAGTTCTTC	CASSIGDSHNEQFF
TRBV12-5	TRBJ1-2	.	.	TGTGCTAGTGGTTTGGTTTTGTGCGTATCATATGGCTACACCTTC	CASGLVLCVSYGYTF
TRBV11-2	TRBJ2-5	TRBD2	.	TGTGCCAGCAGCGTCGGGACTAGCGGGAGTGAGACCCAGTACTTC	CASSVGTSGSETQYF
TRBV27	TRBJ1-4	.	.	TGTGCCAGCCGGAAAGATGCAACTAATGAAAAACTGTTTTTT	CASRKDATNEKLFF
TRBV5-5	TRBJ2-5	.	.	TGTGCCAGCAGCCCGGGACGGAACCAAGAGACCCAGTACTTC	CASSPGRNQETQYF
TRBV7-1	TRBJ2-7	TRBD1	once	TGTGCCAGCAGCTTAGGGCAGGGGGCCTACGAGCAGTACTTC	CASSLGQGAYEQYF
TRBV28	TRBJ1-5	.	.	TGTGCCAGCAGGCGGGGCTATAGCAATCAGCCCCAGCATTTT	CASRRGYSNQPQHF
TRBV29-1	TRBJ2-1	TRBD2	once	TGCAGCGTTGAACGGCAGGGAGGGAATGAGCAGTTCTTC	CSVERQGGNEQFF
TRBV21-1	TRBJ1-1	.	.	TGTGCCCGTGAATCGGTTTTTGAGGGGTCGATGAACACTGAAGCTTTCTTT	CARESVFEGSMNTEAFF
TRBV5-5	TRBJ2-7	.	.	TGTGCCAGCAGCCCGGGGGGCAGTAGCTACTACGAGCAGTACTTC	CASSPGGSSYYEQYF
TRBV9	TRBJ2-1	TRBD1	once	TGTGCCAGCAGCGATTGGACAGGGACAAACAATGAGCAGTTCTTC	CASSDWTGTNNEQFF